These 31 T cell receptor beta chains share one sample of origin, sequenced in a study of graft-versus-host responses after intestinal transplantation. Profiled with immunoSEQ multiplex PCR; TCRdb holds only in-frame clones, not every one. Of some 120,000 clones listed, about nine tenths are singletons. Their antigens remain unidentified. The specimen was unstimulated CD4+ T cells sorted from spleen or lymph node cells, collected before intestinal transplant. These receptor sequences come from a human donor who received an intestinal transplant.

The CDR3 protein is CASSLDSLSPYYNEQFF. The CDR3 coding sequence is TGTGCCAGCAGCTTAGATTCCTTAAGCCCTTACTACAATGAGCAGTTCTTC. The chain combines TRBV11-2 with TRBJ2-1; D unresolved. V lost 0 bases and J 3 bases, leaving 15 bases between the germline ends. There are 17 residues in the CDR3. Germline CDR1 SGHAT, CDR2 FQNNGV. The full variable domain, in which reference TRBV11-2 and TRBJ2-1 provide the parts outside the CDR3, is EAGVAQSPRYKIIEKRQSVAFWCNPISGHATLYWYQQILGQGPKLLIQFQNNGVVDDSQLPKDRFSAERLKGVDSTLKIQPAKLEDSAVYLCASSLDSLSPYYNEQFFGPGTRLTVL.

DNA of the CDR3: TGTGCCAGCAGTCCGGGATCGGACGATCAGCCCCAGCATTTT. It codes for CASSPGSDDQPQHF. J is TRBJ1-5 and V is TRBV6-5, with D unresolved. CDR3 length: 14 amino acids. V lost 5 bases and J 5 bases, leaving 13 bases between the germline ends. Germline V CDR1 and CDR2: MNHEY, SVGAGI.

CDR3 bases: TGCGCCAGCAGCTTGGCAGGGGCAAGCTCCTACAATGAGCAGTTCTTC. This codes for CASSLAGASSYNEQFF. The chain has TRBV5-1 and TRBJ2-1, with D maybe TRBD1 (6 bases). V was clipped by 0 bases and J by 0 bases, with 10 bases between them. CDR3 length equals 16 residues. The V gene's germline CDR1 is SGHRS and CDR2 YFSETQ.

This chain joins TRBV20-1 and TRBJ2-7; D gene uncertain. Germline CDR1 reads DFQATT; CDR2 reads SNEGSKA (reference sequence). CDR3 length equals 11 residues. The V and J ends lost 5 bases and 2 bases respectively, with 7 bases between them. The CDR3 DNA reads as TGCAGTGCTGAGAAACCCTACGAGCAGTACTTC. Translating gives CSAEKPYEQYF.

The genes are TRBV11-2 and TRBJ1-2; D not certain. The V end lost 6 bases, the J end lost 4 bases, and 12 bases lay between the germline ends. The CDR3 is 13 residues long. CDR1 and CDR2 (germline): SGHAT, FQNNGV. The CDR3 loop is CASSEARGYGYTF. CDR3 coding DNA: TGTGCCAGCAGTGAGGCCCGCGGCTATGGCTACACCTTC.

The J gene is TRBJ2-1, the V gene TRBV18; the match to TRBD2 covers 7 bases. The CDR3 runs 15 residues. After removal of 8 bases from V and 1 base from J, the junction contained 8 bases not matched to a gene. Germline-derived CDR1 and CDR2 are KGHSH and LQKENI. The CDR3 nucleotides are TGTGCCAGCACCGTCACTAGCGTATCCTACAATGAGCAGTTCTTC. Protein sequence: CASTVTSVSYNEQFF.

This sequence joins TRBV11-2 and TRBJ1-4; D is ambiguous. The germline CDR1 and CDR2 sequences are SGHAT and FQNNGV. The V gene lost 1 base and the J gene lost 2 bases, with 5 bases spanning the gap. CDR3 size: 14 residues. As DNA, the CDR3 is TGTGCCAGCAGCTTAGCGGGGACTAATGAAAAACTGTTTTTT. As protein: CASSLAGTNEKLFF.

V usage is TRBV11-2 and J usage is TRBJ2-7; 15 nucleotides match TRBD2. CDR3 length: 18 amino acids. V was pared by 5 bases and J by 2 bases, with 10 bases of the junction left unmatched. Germline V gene sequence: CDR1 SGHAT, CDR2 FQNNGV. The CDR3 DNA sequence: TGTGCCAGCAGCCGGGGGGGACTAGCGGGGGGATCCACCTACGAGCAGTACTTC. It specifies CASSRGGLAGGSTYEQYF.

V usage is TRBV2 and J usage is TRBJ2-7, with TRBD2 as a possible D gene (6 bases). Germline CDR1 reads SNHLY; CDR2 reads FYNNEI. V lost 3 bases and J lost 1, with 10 bases in between. The length of the CDR3 is 14 residues. CDR3 sequence (DNA): TGTGCCAGCAGTGAGAGCGGGTCTTCCTACGAGCAGTACTTC. Residues: CASSESGSSYEQYF.

The J gene is TRBJ2-1, the V gene TRBV5-6, with D possibly TRBD1 on 5 matching bases. Germline CDR1 and CDR2: SGHDT and YYEEEE. With 3 bases removed from V and 0 bases from J, the gap between germline ends came to 13 bases. This CDR3 contains 16 residues. Here the CDR3 reads CASSWRQSGSYNEQFF. The CDR3 DNA reads TGTGCCAGCAGCTGGAGACAGTCCGGCTCCTACAATGAGCAGTTCTTC.

The chain has TRBV18 and TRBJ1-5; the D is unclear. Germline values: CDR1 KGHSH, CDR2 LQKENI. The CDR3 extends over 13 amino acids. V was trimmed by 4 bases and J by 3 bases, leaving 7 bases between them. CDR3 nucleotides: TGTGCCAGCTCACGACTTTCCAATCAGCCCCAGCATTTT. Amino acids: CASSRLSNQPQHF.

The chain uses TRBV11-2 and TRBJ2-7, with 11 positions matching TRBD1. The J segment lost 2 bases and the V segment lost 4 bases, leaving 1 base of the junction unmatched. The CDR3 is made up of 14 amino acids. CDR1 and CDR2 (germline): SGHAT, FQNNGV. This CDR3 reads CASSWDRGTYEQYF. In nucleotides, the CDR3 is TGTGCCAGCAGCTGGGACAGGGGGACCTACGAGCAGTACTTC.

This clone has a single count. V and J are TRBV2 and TRBJ2-2, with D maybe TRBD2 (5 bases). This CDR3 has 15 residues. Germline V gene lookup returns CDR1 SNHLY and CDR2 FYNNEI. The germline V and J ends were trimmed by 6 bases and 1 base, with 12 bases remaining between them. This chain's CDR3 is CASRAGVQNTGELFF. The DNA of the CDR3 is TGTGCCAGCAGGGCGGGCGTACAGAACACCGGGGAGCTGTTTTTT.

The chain carries TRBV11-2 and TRBJ2-3; D perhaps matches TRBD2 (6 bases). With 4 bases removed from V and 4 bases from J, the gap between germline ends came to 9 bases. Germline CDR1 SGHAT, CDR2 FQNNGV. The length of the CDR3 is 13 residues. The CDR3 loop reads CASSSGVPDTQYF. The CDR3 coding sequence is TGTGCCAGCAGCTCGGGGGTCCCAGATACGCAGTATTTT.

The chain carries TRBV28 and TRBJ2-6, with D tentatively TRBD2 (5 bases). Germline values: CDR1 MDHEN, CDR2 SYDVKM. The CDR3 contains 15 residues. V shed 2 bases and J shed 0 bases, with 5 bases lying between them. CDR3 residues: CASSLGSSGANVLTF. CDR3 in DNA: TGTGCCAGCAGTTTAGGGAGCTCTGGGGCCAACGTCCTGACTTTC.

The J gene is TRBJ2-5, the V gene TRBV5-4, with 13 bases matching TRBD2. This CDR3 has 15 amino acids. The V gene's germline CDR1 is SGHNT and CDR2 YYREEE (reference sequence). V was clipped by 4 bases and J by 5 bases; unmatched bases: 5. This CDR3 reads CASSIQLAGGETQYF. CDR3 sequence (DNA): TGTGCCAGCAGCATCCAACTAGCGGGGGGGGAGACCCAGTACTTC. The full variable domain, its missing parts supplied by reference TRBV5-4 and TRBJ2-5, is ETGVTQSPTHLIKTRGQQVTLRCSSQSGHNTVSWYQQALGQGPQFIFQYYREEENGRGNFPPRFSGLQFPNYSSELNVNALELDDSALYLCASSIQLAGGETQYFGPGTRLLVL.

This clone was observed once. The V and J genes are TRBV27 and TRBJ1-2, with 7 bases identical to TRBD1. V gave up 4 bases and J gave up 1 base; unmatched junction bases: 3. This CDR3 comprises 14 residues. Per germline, CDR1 MNHEY and CDR2 SMNVEV (reference sequence). Written as DNA, the CDR3 is TGTGCCAGCAGTTCTTACAGGGGTAACTATGGCTACACCTTC. Its translation: CASSSYRGNYGYTF.

The chain has TRBV4-2 and TRBJ2-7, with 12 bases matching TRBD2. The trim removed 4 bases at V and 0 bases at J, leaving 1 base unmatched. The CDR3 spans 15 residues. Germline V gives CDR1 LGHNA, CDR2 YNFKEQ. The CDR3 is CASSLGLAGSYEQYF. Here the CDR3 DNA reads TGTGCCAGCAGCCTGGGACTAGCGGGCTCCTACGAGCAGTACTTC.

The chain has TRBV19 and TRBJ1-2, with 9 nucleotides matching TRBD1. Per germline, CDR1 LNHDA and CDR2 SQIVND (reference sequence). V dropped 4 bases and J dropped 5; count of bases not matched to a gene: 5. The CDR3 sequence is 14 residues long. CDR3 nucleotide sequence: TGTGCCAGTAGTAGTCCGGGACAGGGATATGGCTACACCTTC. Translated: CASSSPGQGYGYTF.

This chain links TRBV30 with TRBJ2-2; unclear D gene. Germline assignment: CDR1 GTSNPN and CDR2 SVGIG (reference sequence). With 4 bases removed from V and 5 bases from J, the gap between germline ends came to 17 bases. The CDR3 runs 15 residues. The CDR3 sequence is CAWNAFGRDTGELFF. The CDR3, as DNA: TGTGCCTGGAATGCGTTTGGGCGCGATACCGGGGAGCTGTTTTTT.

V usage is TRBV5-4 and J usage is TRBJ2-7; TRBD2 matches at 14 bases. J gave up 6 bases and V 0 bases, and 2 bases lay outside the gene matches. The CDR3 is made up of 15 amino acids. Germline CDR1 SGHNT, CDR2 YYREEE (reference sequence). The CDR3 loop reads CASSLAGTSGGEQYF. In DNA, the CDR3 is TGTGCCAGCAGCTTGGCCGGGACTAGCGGGGGCGAGCAGTACTTC.

The chain links TRBV19 to TRBJ1-1; 7 bases line up with TRBD1. V dropped 5 bases and J dropped 5; count of bases not matched to a gene: 8. Germline loops: CDR1 LNHDA, CDR2 SQIVND (reference sequence). The CDR3 is 14 amino acids. In nucleotides, the CDR3 is TGTGCCAGTAGTGCGAGACAGGGTAGAACTGAAGCTTTCTTT. Amino acid sequence: CASSARQGRTEAFF. The variable domain in full, completed from reference TRBV19 and TRBJ1-1, reads DGGITQSPKYLFRKEGQNVTLSCEQNLNHDAMYWYRQDPGQGLRLIYYSQIVNDFQKGDIAEGYSVSREKKESFPLTVTSAQKNPTAFYLCASSARQGRTEAFFGQGTRLTVV.

This clone was seen a single time. This chain joins TRBV15 and TRBJ2-1, with 9 bases identical to TRBD1. J lost 7 bases, V lost 0 bases, and 19 bases had no gene match. Per germline, CDR1 LNHNV and CDR2 YYDKDF (reference sequence). This CDR3 is built from 20 residues. The DNA for the CDR3 is TGTGCCACCAGCAGAGACGGGCTACTGGCCGGACAGGGGAGATGGAATGAGCAGTTCTTC. Protein sequence: CATSRDGLLAGQGRWNEQFF.

This chain uses TRBV28 with TRBJ2-3, with 7 bases matching TRBD2. Unmatched junction bases numbered 12, after V lost 2 bases and J lost 4 bases. The V gene's germline CDR1 is MDHEN and CDR2 SYDVKM. The CDR3 loop spans 17 amino acids. The CDR3 nucleotides read TGTGCCAGCAGTTTACGTCTGGCGGGAGTTTTCGCAGATACGCAGTATTTT. Translating gives CASSLRLAGVFADTQYF. Looking up the rest from reference TRBV28 and TRBJ2-3 gives the full variable domain: DVKVTQSSRYLVKRTGEKVFLECVQDMDHENMFWYRQDPGLGLRLIYFSYDVKMKEKGDIPEGYSVSREKKERFSLILESASTNQTSMYLCASSLRLAGVFADTQYFGPGTRLTVL.

This clone was seen a single time. The chain employs TRBV5-1 and TRBJ2-3; D is unresolved. Germline V lookup: CDR1 SGHRS, CDR2 YFSETQ. This CDR3 region has 14 residues. V gave up 0 bases and J gave up 3 bases, with 8 bases separating them. The CDR3 loop reads CASSLDGLTDTQYF. The CDR3 DNA reads as TGCGCCAGCAGCTTGGATGGCCTGACAGATACGCAGTATTTT.

This clone was counted a single time. The chain joins TRBV10-3 to TRBJ2-5, with D tentatively TRBD1 (5 bases). The tail of the sequence fits TRBJ2-7 better, so the J call may be wrong. The CDR3 is 12 amino acids. Germline-derived CDR1 and CDR2 are ENHRY and SYGVKD. The CDR3: CAISEGHVEQYF. CDR3 in DNA: TGTGCCATCAGTGAGGGACACGTCGAGCAGTACTTC.

This rearrangement joins TRBV25-1 to TRBJ1-1; D call uncertain. Germline CDR1 is MGHDK and CDR2 is SYGVNS. V gave up 6 bases and J gave up 1 base, with 12 bases separating them. The CDR3 contains 14 residues. CDR3 region: CASSPGVANTEAFF. CDR3 nucleotide sequence: TGTGCCAGCAGCCCTGGTGTGGCGAACACTGAAGCTTTCTTT.

The rearrangement uses TRBV4-2 and TRBJ2-1; D is unresolved. The CDR3 sequence is 15 residues long. Germline CDR1 LGHNA, CDR2 YNFKEQ. The V and J ends lost 4 bases and 7 bases respectively, with 17 bases between them. CDR3 sequence: CASSRDSLSSNEQFF. The CDR3 DNA reads as TGTGCCAGCAGCCGAGACTCCCTATCTTCTAATGAGCAGTTCTTC.

The CDR3 here is CASSRGEMNTEAFF. The CDR3, as DNA: TGCGCCAGCAGCCGGGGGGAGATGAACACTGAAGCTTTCTTT. The rearrangement uses TRBV5-1 and TRBJ1-1, with D perhaps matching TRBD1 (5 bases). V was trimmed by 4 bases and J by 0 bases, leaving 10 bases between them. Germline V gene data show CDR1 as SGHRS and CDR2 as YFSETQ. The CDR3 runs 14 residues.

This chain connects TRBV19 to TRBJ2-1, with D tentatively TRBD2 (5 bases). The CDR3 length is 17 residues. Trimming took 2 bases from V and 4 from J, leaving 18 bases between them. Germline values: CDR1 LNHDA, CDR2 SQIVND (reference sequence). CDR3 DNA sequence: TGTGCCAGTAGTATACCGAATCGAAAAAGAGGGTACAATGAGCAGTTCTTC. This codes for CASSIPNRKRGYNEQFF.

V is TRBV5-1 and J is TRBJ2-2; D not certain. Deletions cut 0 bases from V and 4 bases from J, with 7 bases between. The CDR3 runs 14 residues. Per germline, CDR1 SGHRS and CDR2 YFSETQ. CDR3 in DNA: TGCGCCAGCAGCTTGGCTGGCATCACCGGGGAGCTGTTTTTT. This gives the protein CASSLAGITGELFF.